The clone carrying this T cell receptor beta chain was counted ten times or more. TCRdb reanalysed the 5' RACE reads using MiXCR and keeps one entry per CDR3 protein. The sample lists around 47,000 distinct CDR3 sequences, 6.8% occurring once. V trimming: 2 bases; J trimming: 4 bases; junction bases outside the gene matches: 7. CDR3 size: 17 residues. The data derive from a study of T cells after yellow fever vaccination. The specimen was CD8+ T cells not binding an NS4B(214-222) dextramer, sorted from PBMCs, collected 45 days after the yellow fever booster vaccination. The TCR originated in a young man who received the YFV17D yellow fever vaccine. This rearrangement joins TRBV12-3 or TRBV12-4 to TRBJ2-1, with 11 bases fitting TRBD2. The CDR3 reads CASSLTGLAGLYNEQFF. The CDR3 region has the DNA TGTGCCAGCAGTTTAACCGGACTAGCGGGCTTATACAATGAGCAGTTCTTC.